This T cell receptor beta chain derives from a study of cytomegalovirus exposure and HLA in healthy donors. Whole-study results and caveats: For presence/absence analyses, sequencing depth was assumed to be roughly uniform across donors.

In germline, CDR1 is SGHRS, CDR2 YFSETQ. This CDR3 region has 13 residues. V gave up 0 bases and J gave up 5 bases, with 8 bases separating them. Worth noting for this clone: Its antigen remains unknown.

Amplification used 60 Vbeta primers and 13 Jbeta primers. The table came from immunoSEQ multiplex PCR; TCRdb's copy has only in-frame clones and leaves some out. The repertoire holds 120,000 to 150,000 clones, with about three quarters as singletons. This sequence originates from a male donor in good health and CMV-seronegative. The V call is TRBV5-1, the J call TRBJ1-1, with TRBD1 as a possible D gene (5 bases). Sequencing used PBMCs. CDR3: CASSLGAGTEAFF. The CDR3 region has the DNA TGCGCCAGCAGCTTGGGGGCAGGGACTGAAGCTTTCTTT.